The rows below give T cell receptor beta chains drawn from one sample of a study of blood T cell repertoires in COVID-19. The method was immunoSEQ multiplex PCR; TCRdb's version includes in-frame clones alone and lacks a portion of them. In the table there are hundreds of thousands of clones, roughly 90% of which are singletons. Source material: peripheral blood. The receptor set was obtained from a woman aged 25 to 39 with active or convalescent COVID-19. Each CDR3 is given with its conserved first and last residue. The order of the fields is CDR3 protein, CDR3 DNA, clone size, V gene, D gene, J gene. A D gene is named only where the DNA matches it firmly. Clone size is not always given. Where it is, it says once, few, many or a class for expanded clones.

CDR3 protein: CASNQGADYGYTF; CDR3 DNA: TGCGCCAGCAACCAGGGGGCGGACTATGGCTACACCTTC; clone size: -; V gene: TRBV4-1; D gene: TRBD1; J gene: TRBJ1-2
CDR3 protein: CASSEDAAFEAFF; CDR3 DNA: TGTGCCAGCAGTGAAGACGCTGCGTTTGAAGCTTTCTTT; clone size: -; V gene: TRBV6-1; D gene: -; J gene: TRBJ1-1
CDR3 protein: CATSGGGNQPQHF; CDR3 DNA: TGTGCCACATCGGGGGGGGGCAATCAGCCCCAGCATTTT; clone size: once; V gene: TRBV19; D gene: -; J gene: TRBJ1-5
CDR3 protein: CASSLVGSGQEAFF; CDR3 DNA: TGTGCCAGCAGCTTGGTTGGTTCGGGACAGGAAGCTTTCTTT; clone size: few; V gene: TRBV5-6; D gene: TRBD1; J gene: TRBJ1-1
CDR3 protein: CASSQTGTGGEKLFF; CDR3 DNA: TGTGCCAGCTCACAAACCGGGACAGGGGGTGAAAAACTGTTTTTT; clone size: -; V gene: TRBV18; D gene: TRBD1; J gene: TRBJ1-4
CDR3 protein: CAISEVVGGNTDTQYF; CDR3 DNA: TGTGCCATCAGTGAAGTGGTCGGGGGTAACACAGATACGCAGTATTTT; clone size: few; V gene: TRBV10-3; D gene: -; J gene: TRBJ2-3
CDR3 protein: CASSEIGGAGNEQFF; CDR3 DNA: TGCGCCAGCAGTGAGATAGGGGGGGCGGGGAATGAGCAGTTCTTC; clone size: once; V gene: TRBV10-2; D gene: -; J gene: TRBJ2-1
CDR3 protein: CASSEVGWGPQPQHF; CDR3 DNA: TGTGCCAGCAGTGAAGTTGGTTGGGGCCCCCAGCCCCAGCATTTT; clone size: -; V gene: TRBV6-1; D gene: -; J gene: TRBJ1-5
CDR3 protein: CASTKGDTDTQYF; CDR3 DNA: TGCGCCAGCACCAAAGGAGACACAGATACGCAGTATTTT; clone size: once; V gene: TRBV10-2; D gene: -; J gene: TRBJ2-3
CDR3 protein: CASSSGTGNTEAFF; CDR3 DNA: TGCGCCAGCAGCAGCGGGACGGGGAACACTGAAGCTTTCTTT; clone size: -; V gene: TRBV5-1; D gene: -; J gene: TRBJ1-1
CDR3 protein: CASSSIAGVADTQYF; CDR3 DNA: TGTGCCAGCAGCTCAATAGCGGGAGTAGCAGATACGCAGTATTTT; clone size: -; V gene: TRBV7-2; D gene: TRBD2; J gene: TRBJ2-3
CDR3 protein: CASSGDGGGYTEAFF; CDR3 DNA: TGTGCTAGTTCCGGGGACGGAGGAGGGTACACTGAAGCTTTCTTT; clone size: -; V gene: TRBV12-5; D gene: -; J gene: TRBJ1-1
CDR3 protein: CAWSVLTNEKLFF; CDR3 DNA: TGTGCCTGGAGTGTACTTACTAATGAAAAACTGTTTTTT; clone size: -; V gene: TRBV30; D gene: -; J gene: TRBJ1-4
CDR3 protein: CSVEDFGGGPDTQYF; CDR3 DNA: TGCAGCGTTGAAGATTTTGGGGGGGGGCCAGATACGCAGTATTTT; clone size: -; V gene: TRBV29-1; D gene: -; J gene: TRBJ2-3
CDR3 protein: CAWSLDRGRTDTQYF; CDR3 DNA: TGTGCCTGGAGTCTAGACAGGGGAAGAACAGATACGCAGTATTTT; clone size: -; V gene: TRBV30; D gene: TRBD1; J gene: TRBJ2-3
CDR3 protein: CASSPRDSYGYTF; CDR3 DNA: TGTGCCAGTAGTCCCAGGGACAGCTATGGCTACACCTTC; clone size: -; V gene: TRBV19; D gene: TRBD1; J gene: TRBJ1-2
CDR3 protein: CASSSSVQGTTEAFF; CDR3 DNA: TGTGCCAGCAGCTCATCGGTACAGGGGACCACTGAAGCTTTCTTT; clone size: -; V gene: TRBV11-2; D gene: TRBD1; J gene: TRBJ1-1
CDR3 protein: CASSTGHGNEQFF; CDR3 DNA: TGTGCCAGTAGTACCGGACATGGGAATGAGCAGTTCTTC; clone size: -; V gene: TRBV19; D gene: -; J gene: TRBJ2-1
CDR3 protein: CASSYRRTYSGNTIYF; CDR3 DNA: TGTGCCAGCAGTTACCGTCGCACCTACTCTGGAAACACCATATATTTT; clone size: -; V gene: TRBV6-5; D gene: -; J gene: TRBJ1-3
CDR3 protein: CASSQGAGYNEKLFF; CDR3 DNA: TGTGCCAGCAGCCAAGGTGCAGGGTATAATGAAAAACTGTTTTTT; clone size: -; V gene: TRBV3-1/TRBV3-2; D gene: -; J gene: TRBJ1-4
CDR3 protein: CASRKRKGLAGGPTAGELFF; CDR3 DNA: TGTGCCAGCAGAAAACGTAAGGGACTAGCGGGAGGGCCTACGGCCGGGGAGCTGTTTTTT; clone size: many; V gene: TRBV2; D gene: TRBD2; J gene: TRBJ2-2
CDR3 protein: CASSLPGGAMGYGYTF; CDR3 DNA: TGTGCCAGCAGTCTACCGGGGGGGGCCATGGGCTATGGCTACACCTTC; clone size: few; V gene: TRBV28; D gene: -; J gene: TRBJ1-2
CDR3 protein: CASSKGTGELFF; CDR3 DNA: TGCGCCAGCAGCAAGGGGACCGGGGAGCTGTTTTTT; clone size: once; V gene: TRBV5-1; D gene: -; J gene: TRBJ2-2
CDR3 protein: CASSAWGLDYGYTF; CDR3 DNA: TGTGCCAGCAGCGCCTGGGGGCTTGACTATGGCTACACCTTC; clone size: -; V gene: TRBV14; D gene: -; J gene: TRBJ1-2
CDR3 protein: CASSQEWANTEAFF; CDR3 DNA: TGCGCCAGCAGCCAAGAATGGGCGAACACTGAAGCTTTCTTT; clone size: -; V gene: TRBV4-1; D gene: -; J gene: TRBJ1-1
CDR3 protein: CASSYSGKYTEAFF; CDR3 DNA: TGTGCCAGCAGTTACTCGGGCAAATACACTGAAGCTTTCTTT; clone size: -; V gene: TRBV6-5; D gene: -; J gene: TRBJ1-1
CDR3 protein: CASSEPGAPYGYTF; CDR3 DNA: TGTGCCAGCAGTGAACCAGGGGCCCCCTATGGCTACACCTTC; clone size: few; V gene: TRBV6-4; D gene: -; J gene: TRBJ1-2
CDR3 protein: CASRPTGVKIYGYTF; CDR3 DNA: TGTGCCAGCAGACCTACAGGGGTTAAAATTTATGGCTACACCTTC; clone size: -; V gene: TRBV11-2; D gene: TRBD1; J gene: TRBJ1-2
CDR3 protein: CASSPKGGPYEQYF; CDR3 DNA: TGTGCCAGCTCACCCAAGGGGGGGCCCTACGAGCAGTACTTC; clone size: -; V gene: TRBV18; D gene: -; J gene: TRBJ2-7
CDR3 protein: CAWSLGLLSNQPQHF; CDR3 DNA: TGTGCCTGGAGTTTGGGGCTCCTTAGCAATCAGCCCCAGCATTTT; clone size: -; V gene: TRBV30; D gene: -; J gene: TRBJ1-5
CDR3 protein: CASSQDRSSKNIQYF; CDR3 DNA: TGTGCCAGCAGCCAAGATCGTTCCAGCAAAAACATTCAGTACTTC; clone size: -; V gene: TRBV4-2; D gene: -; J gene: TRBJ2-4
CDR3 protein: CASSFGKTGTEAFF; CDR3 DNA: TGTGCCAGCAGTTTTGGCAAAACGGGGACTGAAGCTTTCTTT; clone size: -; V gene: TRBV27; D gene: -; J gene: TRBJ1-1
CDR3 protein: CASSPGLATDTQYF; CDR3 DNA: TGCGCCAGCAGCCCAGGACTAGCCACAGATACGCAGTATTTT; clone size: -; V gene: TRBV5-1; D gene: TRBD2; J gene: TRBJ2-3
CDR3 protein: CASSFLAGRDTQYF; CDR3 DNA: TGTGCCAGCAGCTTTCTAGCGGGCAGAGATACGCAGTATTTT; clone size: -; V gene: TRBV25-1; D gene: TRBD2; J gene: TRBJ2-3
CDR3 protein: CASRLTGGYGYTF; CDR3 DNA: TGTGCCAGCCGGCTAACAGGGGGGTATGGCTACACCTTC; clone size: -; V gene: TRBV27; D gene: TRBD1; J gene: TRBJ1-2
CDR3 protein: CASSQEGYQPQHF; CDR3 DNA: TGTGCCAGCAGCCAAGAGGGTTATCAGCCCCAGCATTTT; clone size: -; V gene: TRBV12-3/TRBV12-4; D gene: -; J gene: TRBJ1-5
CDR3 protein: CASGTGVDIQYF; CDR3 DNA: TGTGCCAGCGGGACAGGGGTGGACATTCAGTACTTC; clone size: -; V gene: TRBV2; D gene: TRBD1; J gene: TRBJ2-4
CDR3 protein: CASSVRLASYTGELFF; CDR3 DNA: TGTGCCAGCAGCGTAAGGCTAGCGAGTTACACCGGGGAGCTGTTTTTT; clone size: -; V gene: TRBV9; D gene: -; J gene: TRBJ2-2
CDR3 protein: CASSYDPGDNSPLHF; CDR3 DNA: TGTGCCAGCAGTTACGATCCAGGCGATAATTCACCCCTCCACTTT; clone size: once; V gene: TRBV6-5; D gene: -; J gene: TRBJ1-6
CDR3 protein: CASSGGTGAPNGYTF; CDR3 DNA: TGCGCCAGCAGCGGTGGGACAGGGGCTCCCAATGGCTACACCTTC; clone size: -; V gene: TRBV5-1; D gene: TRBD1; J gene: TRBJ1-2
CDR3 protein: CASMDRGRTEAFF; CDR3 DNA: TGTGCCAGTATGGACAGGGGGCGGACTGAAGCTTTCTTT; clone size: -; V gene: TRBV19; D gene: TRBD1; J gene: TRBJ1-1
CDR3 protein: CASSQYYTEAFF; CDR3 DNA: TGTGCCAGCAGCCAGTATTACACTGAAGCTTTCTTT; clone size: -; V gene: TRBV14; D gene: -; J gene: TRBJ1-1
CDR3 protein: CASGPLTGGASVEQYF; CDR3 DNA: TGTGCCAGCGGACCTCTCACAGGGGGCGCGAGTGTCGAGCAGTACTTC; clone size: -; V gene: TRBV7-8; D gene: TRBD1; J gene: TRBJ2-7
CDR3 protein: CASSLVSGTGGGGYGYTF; CDR3 DNA: TGCGCCAGCAGCTTGGTTTCGGGGACAGGGGGAGGCGGCTATGGCTACACCTTC; clone size: -; V gene: TRBV5-1; D gene: TRBD1; J gene: TRBJ1-2
CDR3 protein: CASSSGDSSYEQYF; CDR3 DNA: TGTGCCAGCAGCTCAGGGGACAGCTCCTACGAGCAGTACTTC; clone size: -; V gene: TRBV9; D gene: TRBD1; J gene: TRBJ2-7
CDR3 protein: CASSYTGSYEQYF; CDR3 DNA: TGCGCCAGCAGTTACACAGGGAGCTACGAGCAGTACTTC; clone size: once; V gene: TRBV10-2; D gene: -; J gene: TRBJ2-7
CDR3 protein: CASSSGVNFGPYEQYF; CDR3 DNA: TGTGCCAGCAGCTCCGGGGTAAACTTCGGACCCTACGAGCAGTACTTC; clone size: -; V gene: TRBV9; D gene: -; J gene: TRBJ2-7
CDR3 protein: CASSPLPTGALNTEAFF; CDR3 DNA: TGTGCCAGCTCACCACTTCCGACAGGGGCCTTGAACACTGAAGCTTTCTTT; clone size: -; V gene: TRBV18; D gene: TRBD1; J gene: TRBJ1-1
CDR3 protein: CASSGTGDLNTEAFF; CDR3 DNA: TGCGCCAGCAGCGGAACAGGGGACCTGAACACTGAAGCTTTCTTT; clone size: -; V gene: TRBV5-1; D gene: TRBD1; J gene: TRBJ1-1
CDR3 protein: CSVSDPTNEKLFF; CDR3 DNA: TGCAGCGTATCAGATCCAACTAATGAAAAACTGTTTTTT; clone size: once; V gene: TRBV29-1; D gene: -; J gene: TRBJ1-4